The 18 T cell receptor beta chains in this list originate from one sample, sequenced in a study of shared clonotypes between healthy human individuals. Profiled with immunoSEQ multiplex PCR; TCRdb holds only in-frame clones, not every one. The data show just over 2,000,000 clones, about 95% seen once. Cells designated naive CD8 were CD45RO-negative and were positively selected for CCR7, with terminally differentiated effector memory CD45RA+ cells excluded. Sequences were obtained from naive CD8+ T cells sorted from blood. The receptors come from a man aged 18-30 years in good health.

On this clone itself: Other DNA variants within this sample encode the same CDR3. The V gene is TRBV10-1, the J gene TRBJ2-3; D is perhaps TRBD1 (6 bases). This CDR3 spans 14 amino acids. CDR1 WNHNN and CDR2 SYGVQD come from the germline V gene (reference sequence). V lost 3 bases, J lost 0 bases, and 7 bases lay in between. CDR3 sequence reads: CASSEGGSTDTQYF. The CDR3 DNA is TGCGCCAGCAGTGAAGGGGGTAGCACAGATACGCAGTATTTT.

The chain combines TRBV7-9 with TRBJ2-5; unclear D gene. Looked up from germline, CDR1 is SEHNR and CDR2 is FQNEAQ (reference sequence). The V and J ends lost 3 bases and 5 bases respectively, with 7 bases between them. The CDR3 is 12 residues long. CDR3 protein: CASSFQEETQYF. DNA of the CDR3: TGTGCCAGCAGCTTTCAGGAGGAGACCCAGTACTTC.

The chain uses TRBV18 and TRBJ1-2; a weak D match, TRBD1 (5 bases). The germline V gene encodes CDR1 KGHSH and CDR2 LQKENI. V lost 1 base and J lost 3, with 9 bases in between. The CDR3 runs to 14 residues. The CDR3 is CASSPHRRYYGYTF. For the CDR3, the DNA is TGTGCCAGCTCACCACACAGGCGATACTATGGCTACACCTTC.

This clone showed up just a few times. Different DNA sequences within this sample yield the same CDR3. The rearrangement joins TRBV7-9 to TRBJ2-7, with D maybe TRBD1 (6 bases). The CDR3 covers 12 residues. CDR1 is SEHNR and CDR2 is FQNEAQ in the germline V gene (reference sequence). V was pared by 4 bases and J by 4 bases, with 8 bases between. CDR3 amino acids: CASSSQGYEQYF. The CDR3 coding sequence is TGTGCCAGCAGCTCACAGGGATACGAGCAGTACTTC.

This clone has more than one count but fewer than ten. The chain couples TRBV4-1 to TRBJ1-1; TRBD1 matches at 9 bases. The CDR3 loop spans 13 amino acids. The germline gives CDR1 MGHRA, CDR2 YSYEKL. After removal of 4 bases from V and 3 bases from J, the junction contained 0 bases not matched to a gene. The CDR3 loop is CASSRQGDTEAFF. CDR3 sequence (DNA): TGCGCCAGCAGCCGACAGGGGGACACTGAAGCTTTCTTT.

The chain is built from TRBV7-2 and TRBJ2-7; 10 bases fit TRBD2. The CDR3 runs 16 residues. J was trimmed by 5 bases and V by 5 bases; bases with no gene match: 12. CDR1 is SGHTA and CDR2 is FQGNSA in the germline V gene. The CDR3 DNA sequence: TGTGCCAGCAGCCAGGCTAGCGGGAGCCTCACCCACGAGCAGTACTTC. Amino acid sequence: CASSQASGSLTHEQYF.

Comment on this clone: The junction departs from the called germline gene at one end, perhaps through a read error. CDR3 bases: TGTGCTAGCAGCTTGCGACTAGCGGGAGGTTATGAGCAGTTCTTC. Translating gives CASSLRLAGGYEQFF. This chain connects TRBV7-7 to TRBJ2-1; 13 bases map to TRBD2. The germline V gene has CDR1 SSHAT and CDR2 FNYEAQ (reference sequence). The CDR3 loop spans 15 amino acids. The variable domain in full, completed from reference TRBV7-7 and TRBJ2-1, reads GAGVSQSPRYKVTKRGQDVTLRCDPISSHATLYWYQQALGQGPEFLTYFNYEAQPDKSGLPSDRFSAERPEGSISTLTIQRTEQRDSAMYRCASSLRLAGGYEQFFGPGTRLTVL.

The genes are TRBV29-1 and TRBJ2-7; D is perhaps TRBD1 (5 bases). The CDR3 has 15 residues. Germline assignment: CDR1 SQVTM and CDR2 ANQGSEA. V shed 0 bases and J shed 1 base, with 13 bases lying between them. Written as DNA, the CDR3 is TGCAGCGTTGAAGATAGGGGTTATCAATCCTACGAGCAGTACTTC. Translation gives CSVEDRGYQSYEQYF.

This chain links TRBV15 with TRBJ1-1, with D unresolved. Looked up from germline, CDR1 is LNHNV and CDR2 is YYDKDF (reference sequence). With 3 bases removed from V and 1 base from J, the gap between germline ends came to 12 bases. The CDR3 sequence is 15 residues long. The DNA of the CDR3 is TGTGCCACCAGCAGGTCTTGGGCCCAGAACACTGAAGCTTTCTTT. It yields the protein CATSRSWAQNTEAFF.

This sequence joins TRBV7-2 and TRBJ2-7; perhaps TRBD1 as D (6 bases). The CDR3 covers 15 residues. The V gene lost 5 bases and the J gene lost 6 bases, with 20 bases spanning the gap. Germline-derived CDR1 and CDR2 are SGHTA and FQGNSA. The CDR3 loop is CASSPDSEYIFEQYF. DNA for the CDR3: TGTGCCAGCAGCCCGGACAGCGAATACATATTCGAGCAGTACTTC.

This chain connects TRBV11-2 to TRBJ2-7; D is unresolved. V lost 3 bases and J lost 4, with 10 bases in between. The CDR3 extends over 13 amino acids. CDR1 SGHAT and CDR2 FQNNGV come from the germline V gene. Here the CDR3 DNA reads TGTGCCAGCAGCTTCGTAACAGAATACGAGCAGTACTTC. Its protein product is CASSFVTEYEQYF.

V gene TRBV7-6 combines with J gene TRBJ2-7; D gene uncertain. Germline V gene data show CDR1 as SGHVS and CDR2 as FNYEAQ. With 2 bases removed from V and 11 bases from J, the gap between germline ends came to 13 bases. CDR3 length: 12 amino acids. In DNA, the CDR3 is TGTGCCAGCAGCTTATCCGCGACGGAGAAGTACTTC. Encoded protein: CASSLSATEKYF.

The chain has TRBV5-4 and TRBJ2-7; 7 bases line up with TRBD2. Germline V gene lookup returns CDR1 SGHNT and CDR2 YYREEE (reference sequence). The CDR3 is 16 residues long. J lost 0 bases, V lost 0 bases, and 6 bases had no gene match. This CDR3 reads CASSLDSGYSSYEQYF. DNA for the CDR3: TGTGCCAGCAGCTTGGATAGCGGGTATAGCTCCTACGAGCAGTACTTC.

As to this clone: The same CDR3 can be traced to other DNA sequences in this sample. The chain couples TRBV19 to TRBJ2-1; the match to TRBD2 covers 11 bases. After removal of 5 bases from V and 4 bases from J, the junction contained 4 bases not matched to a gene. The CDR3 is 15 amino acids. From germline, CDR1 is LNHDA and CDR2 SQIVND (reference sequence). The CDR3 region is CASSPGTSGYNEQFF. CDR3 nucleotides: TGTGCCAGTAGTCCCGGGACTAGCGGATACAATGAGCAGTTCTTC. Supplemented by reference TRBV19 and TRBJ2-1, the full variable domain reads DGGITQSPKYLFRKEGQNVTLSCEQNLNHDAMYWYRQDPGQGLRLIYYSQIVNDFQKGDIAEGYSVSREKKESFPLTVTSAQKNPTAFYLCASSPGTSGYNEQFFGPGTRLTVL.

The CDR3 protein is CASSTLAPRNIQYF. CDR3 bases: TGTGCCAGCAGCACCCTGGCCCCCCGGAACATTCAGTACTTC. The V call is TRBV7-8, the J call TRBJ2-4, with unresolved D. This CDR3 is 14 amino acids long. Trimming left V 5 bases short and J 7 bases short, with 15 bases between. In germline, CDR1 is SGHVS, CDR2 FQNEAQ.

In its sample, this clone was seen a few times. The genes are TRBV14 and TRBJ2-5; 7 nucleotides align to TRBD1. Trimming took 4 bases from V and 2 from J; bases not matched to a gene: 7. CDR3 length equals 15 residues. Germline lookup yields CDR1 SGHDN and CDR2 FVKESK. This CDR3 reads CASSPRGTVQETQYF. As DNA, the CDR3 is TGTGCCAGCAGCCCCAGAGGGACAGTACAAGAGACCCAGTACTTC.

The V gene is TRBV6-5, the J gene TRBJ1-1; the D is unclear. Germline V lookup: CDR1 MNHEY, CDR2 SVGAGI. V was trimmed by 8 bases and J by 0 bases, leaving 13 bases between them. The CDR3 runs 14 residues. CDR3 sequence reads: CASAIRNMNTEAFF. The CDR3 coding sequence is TGTGCCAGCGCAATTCGGAACATGAACACTGAAGCTTTCTTT.

This chain joins TRBV4-3 and TRBJ2-5; tentatively, D is TRBD1 (6 bases). Germline V gives CDR1 LGHNA, CDR2 YSLEER. Trimming removed 2 bases at V and 2 bases at J, with 12 bases between. CDR3 length: 15 residues. CDR3 sequence (DNA): TGCGCCAGCAGCCAACTCACGGGACAACAAGAGACCCAGTACTTC. Its protein product is CASSQLTGQQETQYF.